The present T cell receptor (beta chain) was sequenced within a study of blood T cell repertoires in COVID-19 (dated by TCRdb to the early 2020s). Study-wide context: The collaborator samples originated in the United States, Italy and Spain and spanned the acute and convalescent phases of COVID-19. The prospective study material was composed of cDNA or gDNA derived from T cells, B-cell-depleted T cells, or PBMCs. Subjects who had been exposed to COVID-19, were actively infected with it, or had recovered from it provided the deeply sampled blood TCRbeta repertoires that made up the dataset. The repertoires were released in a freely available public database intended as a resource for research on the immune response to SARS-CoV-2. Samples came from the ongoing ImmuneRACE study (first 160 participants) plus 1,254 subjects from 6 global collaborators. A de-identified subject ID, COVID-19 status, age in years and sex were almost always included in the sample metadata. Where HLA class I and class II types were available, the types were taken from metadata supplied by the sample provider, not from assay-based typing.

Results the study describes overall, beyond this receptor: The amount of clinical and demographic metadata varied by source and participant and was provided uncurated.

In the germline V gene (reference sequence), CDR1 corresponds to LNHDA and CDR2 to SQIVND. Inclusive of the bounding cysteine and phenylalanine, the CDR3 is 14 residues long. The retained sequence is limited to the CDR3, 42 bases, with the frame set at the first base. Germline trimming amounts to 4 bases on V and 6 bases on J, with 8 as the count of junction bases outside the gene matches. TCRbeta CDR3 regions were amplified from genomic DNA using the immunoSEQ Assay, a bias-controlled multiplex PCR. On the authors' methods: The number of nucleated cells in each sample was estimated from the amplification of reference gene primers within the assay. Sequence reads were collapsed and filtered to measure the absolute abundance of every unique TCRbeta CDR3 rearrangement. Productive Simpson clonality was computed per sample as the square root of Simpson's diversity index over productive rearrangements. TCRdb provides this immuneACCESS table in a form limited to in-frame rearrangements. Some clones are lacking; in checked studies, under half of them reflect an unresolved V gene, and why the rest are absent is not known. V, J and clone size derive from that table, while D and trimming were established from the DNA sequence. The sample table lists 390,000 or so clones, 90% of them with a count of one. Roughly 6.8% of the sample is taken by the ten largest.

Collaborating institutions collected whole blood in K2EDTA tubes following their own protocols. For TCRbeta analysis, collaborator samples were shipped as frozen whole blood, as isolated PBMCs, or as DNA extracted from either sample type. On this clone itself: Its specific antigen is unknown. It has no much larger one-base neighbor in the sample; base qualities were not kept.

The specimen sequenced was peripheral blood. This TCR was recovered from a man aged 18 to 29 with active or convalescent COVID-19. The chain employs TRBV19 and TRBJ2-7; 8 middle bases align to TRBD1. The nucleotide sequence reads TGTGCCAGTAGTACCACCGGACAGGGTCGCGAGCAGTACTTC. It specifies CASSTTGQGREQYF.